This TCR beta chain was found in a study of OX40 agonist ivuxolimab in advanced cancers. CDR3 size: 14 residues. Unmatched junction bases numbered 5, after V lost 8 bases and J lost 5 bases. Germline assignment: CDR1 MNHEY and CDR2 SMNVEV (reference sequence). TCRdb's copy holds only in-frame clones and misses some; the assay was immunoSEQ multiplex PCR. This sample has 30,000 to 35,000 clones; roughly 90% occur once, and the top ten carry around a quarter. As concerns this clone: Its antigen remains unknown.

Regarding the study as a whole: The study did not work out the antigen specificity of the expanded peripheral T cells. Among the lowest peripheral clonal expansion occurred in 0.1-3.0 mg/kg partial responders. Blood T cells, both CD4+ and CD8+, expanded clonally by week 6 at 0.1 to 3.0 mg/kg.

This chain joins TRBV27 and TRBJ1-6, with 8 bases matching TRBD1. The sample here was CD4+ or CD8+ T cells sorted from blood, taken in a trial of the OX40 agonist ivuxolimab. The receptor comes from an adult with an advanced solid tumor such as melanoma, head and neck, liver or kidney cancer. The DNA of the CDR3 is TGTGCCAGCTACGGGACAGGTGATAATTCACCCCTCCACTTT. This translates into CASYGTGDNSPLHF.